The 30 T cell receptor beta chains given below trace back to one sample, sequenced in a study of T cell repertoires in cytomegalovirus infection. Their target antigens are unknown. Each CDR3 protein gets one entry after TCRdb re-called the reads with MiXCR. The sample yields around 540,000 distinct CDR3 sequences, around 30% seen once. The source material was cultured PBMCs, sampled from culture after CMV antigen stimulation. These receptors were collected from a human donor in good health (CMV status not recorded). Some clones in this sample may be carry-over from other donors' samples.

This clonotype was counted ten times or more. The J gene is TRBJ2-4, the V gene TRBV4-2, with D unresolved. Trimming removed 0 bases at V and 1 base at J, with 19 bases between. The germline gives CDR1 LGHNA, CDR2 YNFKEQ. The CDR3 has 19 residues. CDR3 loop: CASSQDAYVGQGAKNIQYF. In nucleotides, the CDR3 is TGTGCCAGCAGCCAAGACGCGTATGTAGGGCAAGGGGCCAAAAACATTCAGTACTTC.

The chain has TRBV7-6 and TRBJ1-1, with D possibly TRBD1 on 5 matching bases. The CDR3 covers 13 residues. The V gene lost 5 bases and the J gene lost 7 bases, with 14 bases spanning the gap. Germline CDR1 is SGHVS and CDR2 is FNYEAQ. The CDR3 DNA sequence: TGTGCCAGCAGCCTCGATTCAGGGCTTGAAGCTTTCTTT. It specifies CASSLDSGLEAFF.

The chain combines TRBV29-1 with TRBJ2-4, with TRBD1 matching over 10 bases. The CDR3 has 13 amino acids. V was pared by 3 bases and J by 9 bases, with 5 bases of the junction left unmatched. CDR1 and CDR2 (germline): SQVTM, ANQGSEA. In DNA, the CDR3 is TGCAGCGTTGAGTTGGACAGGGGGGGCATTCAGTACTTC. This codes for CSVELDRGGIQYF.

V usage is TRBV19 and J usage is TRBJ1-2, with 7 bases that match TRBD1. J was trimmed by 4 bases and V by 1 base; bases with no gene match: 6. The CDR3 has 15 residues. Germline loops: CDR1 LNHDA, CDR2 SQIVND (reference sequence). CDR3 nucleotide sequence: TGTGCCAGTAGTATAGGAGGGGGCGACGGCTATGGCTACACCTTC. It encodes CASSIGGGDGYGYTF.

At least ten counts were recorded for this clonotype. V gene TRBV7-2 combines with J gene TRBJ2-1, with D tentatively TRBD1 or TRBD2 (5 bases each). The CDR3 contains 15 residues. CDR1 and CDR2 (germline): SGHTA, FQGNSA. Trimming shortened V by 5 bases and J by 7 bases, and 18 bases separated the two germline ends. The CDR3 loop is CASSLGDVAPNEQFF. The CDR3 coding sequence is TGTGCCAGCAGCCTTGGGGACGTTGCCCCGAATGAGCAGTTCTTC.

Worth noting for this clonotype: The CDR3 end shows no conserved phenylalanine or tryptophan, and so a read error is likely. The rearrangement joins TRBV19 to TRBJ1-1; 8 bases agree with TRBD1. V lost 1 base to trimming and J lost 10 bases; unmatched junction nucleotides: 11. This CDR3 has 15 residues. In germline, CDR1 is LNHDA, CDR2 SQIVND (reference sequence). Written as DNA, the CDR3 is TGTGCCAGTAGTATAGGGACAGGGAGTTCCAATGCAGCTTTCGTT. Protein: CASSIGTGSSNAAFV.

This chain joins TRBV12-3 or TRBV12-4 and TRBJ2-2; a possible D gene is TRBD1 (6 bases). CDR3 length: 13 residues. The V gene lost 10 bases and the J gene lost 1 base, with 10 bases spanning the gap. Here the CDR3 DNA reads TGTGCCACCTCGGGACAGAACACCGGGGAGCTGTTTTTT. Translating gives CATSGQNTGELFF.

This clonotype was picked up many times. In nucleotides, the CDR3 is TGTGCCAGCAGCCAAGCAGGCTATGGCTACACCTTC. Translation gives CASSQAGYGYTF. V usage is TRBV4-2 and J usage is TRBJ1-2; D is unclear. The V and J ends lost 1 base and 4 bases respectively, with 4 bases between them. Germline assignment: CDR1 LGHNA and CDR2 YNFKEQ. The CDR3 runs 12 residues.

The V and J genes are TRBV5-1 and TRBJ2-2, with a tentative D call TRBD1 (5 bases). The germline V and J ends were trimmed by 2 bases and 1 base, with 9 bases remaining between them. Germline CDR1 reads SGHRS; CDR2 reads YFSETQ. The CDR3 is made up of 15 amino acids. The CDR3 is CASSLHQGNTGELFF. The CDR3 DNA reads as TGCGCCAGCAGCTTACACCAGGGGAACACCGGGGAGCTGTTTTTT.

This clonotype has at least ten counts. The genes are TRBV7-8 and TRBJ2-2; a possible D gene is TRBD1 (6 bases). The V end lost 2 bases, the J end lost 2 bases, and 18 bases lay between the germline ends. This CDR3 region has 18 residues. From germline, CDR1 is SGHVS and CDR2 FQNEAQ. Here the CDR3 reads CASSLRPRGRFNTGELFF. The CDR3 DNA reads TGTGCCAGCAGCTTAAGGCCCAGGGGCCGATTTAACACCGGGGAGCTGTTTTTT.

This clonotype was observed a few times. V is TRBV28 and J is TRBJ2-1; D remains ambiguous. V lost 6 bases, J lost 4 bases, and 4 bases lay in between. Germline V CDR1 and CDR2: MDHEN, SYDVKM. The CDR3 has 11 residues. The CDR3 loop reads CASRLYNEQFF. DNA for the CDR3: TGTGCCAGCAGACTATACAATGAGCAGTTCTTC. Using reference TRBV28 and TRBJ2-1 for the parts outside the CDR3, the full variable domain is DVKVTQSSRYLVKRTGEKVFLECVQDMDHENMFWYRQDPGLGLRLIYFSYDVKMKEKGDIPEGYSVSREKKERFSLILESASTNQTSMYLCASRLYNEQFFGPGTRLTVL.

The chain carries TRBV9 and TRBJ2-2, with a possible D match to TRBD2 (6 bases). The CDR3 runs to 14 residues. Per the germline V gene, CDR1 is SGDLS and CDR2 is YYNGEE. With 5 bases removed from V and 0 bases from J, the gap between germline ends came to 8 bases. CDR3 DNA: TGTGCCAGCAGGGGACTTACGAACACCGGGGAGCTGTTTTTT. Its translation: CASRGLTNTGELFF.

The V call is TRBV6-1, the J call TRBJ2-7; no definite D call. This CDR3 has 13 amino acids. V lost 3 bases and J lost 10, with 16 bases in between. Germline V gene data show CDR1 as MNHNS and CDR2 as SASEGT. Here the CDR3 reads CASSEDAIRRQYF. The CDR3 DNA reads TGTGCCAGCAGTGAGGACGCCATACGTCGTCAGTACTTC.

The rearrangement links TRBV9 to TRBJ2-1; the D is unclear. Germline loops: CDR1 SGDLS, CDR2 YYNGEE. The CDR3 covers 12 residues. The V end lost 4 bases, the J end lost 8 bases, and 10 bases lay between the germline ends. CDR3 bases: TGTGCCAGCAGCTGCCCCTGGGATGAGCAGTTCTTC. Its translation is CASSCPWDEQFF.

The chain recombines TRBV20-1 with TRBJ1-2; weak D call: TRBD1 (6 bases). This CDR3 has 15 amino acids. The germline CDR1 and CDR2 sequences are DFQATT and SNEGSKA (reference sequence). With 0 bases removed from V and 3 bases from J, the gap between germline ends came to 14 bases. The CDR3 sequence is CSARDLSQGYYGYTF. CDR3 DNA: TGCAGTGCTAGAGACTTATCACAGGGCTACTATGGCTACACCTTC.

The genes are TRBV11-3 and TRBJ2-3; D is unclear. V was cut by 1 base and J by 2 bases, with 13 bases left in between. This CDR3 has 16 residues. Germline V gene sequence: CDR1 SGHNT, CDR2 YENEEA. The CDR3 DNA reads TGTGCCAGCAGCTTAGCCTTAGGCAGAACCACAGATACGCAGTATTTT. Protein product: CASSLALGRTTDTQYF. Complete variable domain (other parts from reference TRBV11-3 and TRBJ2-3): EAGVVQSPRYKIIEKKQPVAFWCNPISGHNTLYWYLQNLGQGPELLIRYENEEAVDDSQLPKDRFSAERLKGVDSTLKIQPAELGDSAVYLCASSLALGRTTDTQYFGPGTRLTVL.

Note on this clonotype: The junction shows a germline mismatch at one end, possibly a read error. The chain is built from TRBV2 and TRBJ2-2, with 7 bases identical to TRBD1. CDR3 length: 10 amino acids. CDR1 is SNHLY, CDR2 FYNNEI, per germline. Here the CDR3 DNA reads TGTGCCAGCAGGTCACAGGGGTTTGTATTT. Its translation: CASRSQGFVF.

The CDR3 region is CASRLTGLRSNTGELFF. CDR3 coding DNA: TGTGCCAGCAGACTTACCGGTCTTAGGTCGAACACCGGGGAGCTGTTTTTT. The chain combines TRBV12-3 or TRBV12-4 with TRBJ2-2; D is uncertain. CDR3 length equals 17 residues. With 6 bases removed from V and 0 bases from J, the gap between germline ends came to 17 bases.

The rearrangement links TRBV2 to TRBJ2-7; a weak D match, TRBD2 (5 bases). Germline CDR1 and CDR2: SNHLY and FYNNEI. CDR3 length equals 12 residues. V lost 6 bases to trimming and J lost 3 bases, with 9 bases between them. Written as DNA, the CDR3 is TGTGCCAGCAGGTGGGAGATCTACGAGCAGTACTTC. Encoded protein: CASRWEIYEQYF.

This clonotype appeared a single time. This chain uses TRBV6-1 with TRBJ1-4; no clear D gene. V lost 5 bases and J 0 bases, leaving 10 bases between the germline ends. Per germline, CDR1 MNHNS and CDR2 SASEGT. The length of the CDR3 is 15 residues. CDR3 in amino acids: CASSFGDATNEKLFF. CDR3 nucleotide sequence: TGTGCCAGCAGTTTCGGAGACGCAACTAATGAAAAACTGTTTTTT.

V usage is TRBV28 and J usage is TRBJ1-3; TRBD1 matches 7 bases. After removal of 6 bases from V and 7 bases from J, the junction contained 6 bases not matched to a gene. Germline CDR1 MDHEN, CDR2 SYDVKM. The CDR3 runs 13 residues. The CDR3 DNA follows: TGTGCCAGCAGCCCGACAGGGTTCAACACCATATATTTT. This codes for CASSPTGFNTIYF.

This clonotype has more than one count but fewer than ten. The chain has TRBV5-6 and TRBJ2-3, with TRBD1 matching over 8 bases. The CDR3 loop spans 14 amino acids. After removal of 5 bases from V and 4 bases from J, the junction contained 6 bases not matched to a gene. Germline assignment: CDR1 SGHDT and CDR2 YYEEEE. CDR3 residues: CASSPTGGADTQYF. In nucleotides, the CDR3 is TGTGCCAGCAGTCCTACAGGGGGAGCAGATACGCAGTATTTT. The variable domain in full, completed from reference TRBV5-6 and TRBJ2-3, reads DAGVTQSPTHLIKTRGQQVTLRCSPKSGHDTVSWYQQALGQGPQFIFQYYEEEERQRGNFPDRFSGHQFPNYSSELNVNALLLGDSALYLCASSPTGGADTQYFGPGTRLTVL.

The chain is built from TRBV7-2 and TRBJ1-1; 10 positions agree with TRBD1. Germline CDR1 and CDR2: SGHTA and FQGNSA. After removal of 4 bases from V and 7 bases from J, the junction contained 6 bases not matched to a gene. The CDR3 is 14 residues long. CDR3: CASSSRQGALEAFF. The CDR3 DNA sequence: TGTGCCAGCAGCTCCCGACAGGGGGCCCTTGAAGCTTTCTTT.

J is TRBJ2-1 and V is TRBV7-2; D is ambiguous. The CDR3 contains 13 residues. Germline-derived CDR1 and CDR2 are SGHTA and FQGNSA. Between the trimmed V and J ends, which lost 5 bases and 5 bases, there was a span of 10 bases. CDR3 sequence reads: CASSPRQNNEQFF. CDR3 coding DNA: TGTGCCAGCAGCCCCCGGCAGAACAATGAGCAGTTCTTC.

The table lists this clonotype with a few counts. The chain recombines TRBV10-3 with TRBJ1-2; D not resolved. With 2 bases removed from V and 2 bases from J, the gap between germline ends came to 18 bases. The CDR3 length is 17 residues. The germline V gene encodes CDR1 ENHRY and CDR2 SYGVKD. The CDR3 is CAISEDIEGWINYGYTF. The CDR3 region has the DNA TGTGCCATCAGTGAGGATATTGAGGGCTGGATAAACTATGGCTACACCTTC.

The DNA for the CDR3 is TGTGCCAGCAGCTCGAATAGCGGGAGGGCCTACGAGCAGTACTTC. It codes for CASSSNSGRAYEQYF. The J gene is TRBJ2-7, the V gene TRBV7-9; 11 bases match TRBD2. The germline V gene has CDR1 SEHNR and CDR2 FQNEAQ (reference sequence). This CDR3 comprises 15 residues. With V trimmed by 4 bases and J by 2 bases, 4 bases remained unmatched.

Only a few counts were recorded for this clonotype. V gene TRBV6-2 or TRBV6-3 combines with J gene TRBJ2-3; D unresolved. The germline V gene has CDR1 MNHEY and CDR2 SVGEGT. V was clipped by 2 bases and J by 2 bases, with 11 bases between them. The CDR3 runs to 15 residues. The CDR3 sequence is CASSYDQIATDTQYF. The CDR3 DNA is TGTGCCAGCAGTTACGACCAAATTGCCACAGATACGCAGTATTTT.

Ten or more counts support this clonotype. The genes are TRBV5-6 and TRBJ2-3; perhaps TRBD2 as D (6 bases). This CDR3 comprises 14 residues. Germline V gene lookup returns CDR1 SGHDT and CDR2 YYEEEE. The V end was cut by 4 bases, the J end by 3 bases, with 12 bases between. The CDR3 sequence is CASSGGSRTDTQYF. The CDR3 DNA follows: TGTGCCAGCAGCGGGGGGTCCAGGACAGATACGCAGTATTTT.

The chain recombines TRBV29-1 with TRBJ1-4; D might be TRBD1 (6 bases). The CDR3 is made up of 14 amino acids. V was shortened by 3 bases and J by 2 bases, with 10 bases between the two germline ends. Germline V gives CDR1 SQVTM, CDR2 ANQGSEA. Here the CDR3 DNA reads TGCAGCGTTGACGGCCAGGGGACTAATGAAAAACTGTTTTTT. It translates to CSVDGQGTNEKLFF.

In the case of this clonotype: A read error is likely, as this CDR3 ends without the conserved phenylalanine or tryptophan. V and J are TRBV10-3 and TRBJ2-3, with TRBD1 matching 8 bases. CDR1 and CDR2 from the germline V gene are ENHRY and SYGVKD. The CDR3 is made up of 14 amino acids. V lost 6 bases to trimming and J lost 7 bases; unmatched junction nucleotides: 9. CDR3 in amino acids: CAIRAGTGPHTQYS. As DNA, the CDR3 is TGTGCCATCAGAGCCGGGACAGGTCCACATACGCAGTATTCT.